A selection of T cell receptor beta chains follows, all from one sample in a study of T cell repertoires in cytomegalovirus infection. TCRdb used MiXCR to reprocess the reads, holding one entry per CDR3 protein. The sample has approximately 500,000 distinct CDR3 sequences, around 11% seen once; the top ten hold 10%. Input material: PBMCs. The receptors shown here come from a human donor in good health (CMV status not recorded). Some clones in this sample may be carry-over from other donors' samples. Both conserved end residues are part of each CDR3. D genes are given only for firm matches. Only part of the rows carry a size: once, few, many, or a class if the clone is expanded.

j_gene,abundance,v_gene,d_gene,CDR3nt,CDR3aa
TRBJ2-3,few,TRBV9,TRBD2,TGTGCCAGCAGCGTATACGGGGGGAGCAGAGATACGCAGTATTTT,CASSVYGGSRDTQYF
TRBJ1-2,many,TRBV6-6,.,TGTGCCAGCAGTTCTCAAGGCGATGAAGGTTGGGACTATGGCTACACCTTC,CASSSQGDEGWDYGYTF
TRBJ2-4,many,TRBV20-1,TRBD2,TGCAGTGCTAGAGATATCCGCGGGAGCAACATTCAGTACTTC,CSARDIRGSNIQYF
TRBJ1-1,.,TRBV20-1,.,TGCAGTGCTAGGCCGGGCAACACTGAAGCTTTCTTT,CSARPGNTEAFF
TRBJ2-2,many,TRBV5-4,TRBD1,TGTGCCAGCAGTCGGGACAGGCCCATGGGCGGGGAGCTGTTTTTT,CASSRDRPMGGELFF
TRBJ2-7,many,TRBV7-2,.,TGTGCCAGCAGCTTAGACCGTGCGGGCCCGCGTGAGCAGTACTTC,CASSLDRAGPREQYF
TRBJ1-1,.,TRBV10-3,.,TGTGCCATCAACCGACGGGGGGATAACACTGAAGCTTTCTTT,CAINRRGDNTEAFF
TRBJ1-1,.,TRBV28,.,TGTGCCAGCAGTTGGAAGGGGTCGACTTTCTTT,CASSWKGSTFF
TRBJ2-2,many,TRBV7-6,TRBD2,TGTGCCAGCAGCTCCAGGGAGGGCGGGGAGCTGTTTTTT,CASSSREGGELFF
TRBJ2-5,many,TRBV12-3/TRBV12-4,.,TGTGCCAGCAGTTTATATCCCCAAGAGACCCAGTACTTC,CASSLYPQETQYF
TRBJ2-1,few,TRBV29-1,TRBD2,TGCAGCGTCGTAACTAGCGGGGTCCACTCCTACAATGAGCAGTTCTTC,CSVVTSGVHSYNEQFF
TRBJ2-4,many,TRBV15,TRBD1,TGTGCCACCAGCAGAGATCTGGCAGGGGGTAACATTCAGTACTTC,CATSRDLAGGNIQYF
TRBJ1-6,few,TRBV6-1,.,TGTGCCAGCAGTGAAGGGGCCTGGGGTTCACCCCTCCACTTT,CASSEGAWGSPLHF
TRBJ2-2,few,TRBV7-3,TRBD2,TGTGCCAGCAGCTCTAGCGGGAGGGGTTCCGGGGAGCTGTTTTTT,CASSSSGRGSGELFF
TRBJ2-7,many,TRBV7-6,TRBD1,TGTGCCAGCAGCCCACAACCACAGGGGATAAGGAGCTCCTACGAGCAGTACTTC,CASSPQPQGIRSSYEQYF
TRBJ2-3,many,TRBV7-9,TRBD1,TGTGCCAGCAGCTCCCCGGGACAGGGGATCACAGATACGCAGTATTTT,CASSSPGQGITDTQYF
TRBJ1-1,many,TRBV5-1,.,TGCGCCAGCAGCTCGGACTTCCCCGGCGGGGCTTTCTTT,CASSSDFPGGAFF
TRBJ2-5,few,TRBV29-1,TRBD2,TGCAGCGGATTGGGAAACGGTGCGGGAGTTGGAGAGACCCAGTACTTC,CSGLGNGAGVGETQYF
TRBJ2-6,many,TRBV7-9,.,TGTGCCGGTACGGTGGCAACCAACGTCCTGACTTTC,CAGTVATNVLTF
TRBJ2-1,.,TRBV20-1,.,TGCAGTGCTAGATGGGGGCAGGGGATCAATGAGCAGTTCTTC,CSARWGQGINEQFF
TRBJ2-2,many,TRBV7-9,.,TGTGCCAGCAGCTCCGGGGAGCTGTTTTTT,CASSSGELFF
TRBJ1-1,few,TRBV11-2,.,TGTGCCAGCAGCTTAGATCTTAGGCCCGGGAGGAGAGCTTTCTTT,CASSLDLRPGRRAFF
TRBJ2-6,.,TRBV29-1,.,TGCAGCGTCCTCGCGTTCCGCTCTGGGGCCAACGTCCTGACTTTC,CSVLAFRSGANVLTF
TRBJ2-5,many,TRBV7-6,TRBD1,TGTGCCAGCAGCTTAGGGACAGGGGATATGGAGACCCAGTACTTC,CASSLGTGDMETQYF
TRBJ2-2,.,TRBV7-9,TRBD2,TGTGCCAGCAGCTTCCTAGCGGGGGGGCCGAGCACCGGGGAGCTGTTTTTT,CASSFLAGGPSTGELFF